This TCR beta chain was recovered during a study of blood T cell repertoires in COVID-19. CDR1 is ENHRY and CDR2 is SYGVKD in the germline V gene. CDR3 size: 15 residues. Trimming removed 4 bases from V and 0 bases from J, with 9 bases in between. Per the original methods: Cell counts per sample came from amplifying reference gene primers. Here immunoSEQ multiplex PCR was the method, and the copy in TCRdb shows in-frame clones only, minus some. That table is the source of V, J and clone size, and D and trimming were worked out from the DNA. This table has approximately 270,000 clones, roughly nine tenths appearing once.

Sequenced input: peripheral blood. The chain combines TRBV10-3 with TRBJ2-2; a weak D match, TRBD1 (6 bases). The TCR sequence derives from a man aged 18 to 29 with active or convalescent COVID-19. The CDR3 region has the DNA TGTGCCATCAGTGTGGACAGCCCGAACACCGGGGAGCTGTTTTTT. Translation: CAISVDSPNTGELFF.